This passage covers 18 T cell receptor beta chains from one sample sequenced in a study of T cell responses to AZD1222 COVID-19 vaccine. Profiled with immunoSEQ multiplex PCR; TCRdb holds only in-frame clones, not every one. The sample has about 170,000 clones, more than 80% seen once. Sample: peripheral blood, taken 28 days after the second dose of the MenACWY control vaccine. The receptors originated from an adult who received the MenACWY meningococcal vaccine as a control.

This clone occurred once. This CDR3 is CAWGPMNTEAFF. CDR3 DNA sequence: TGTGCCTGGGGACCTATGAACACTGAAGCTTTCTTT. The gene calls are TRBV30 and TRBJ1-1; no firm D call. The CDR3 consists of 12 residues. The V gene's germline CDR1 is GTSNPN and CDR2 SVGIG (reference sequence). The V end was cut by 5 bases, the J end by 0 bases, with 7 bases between.

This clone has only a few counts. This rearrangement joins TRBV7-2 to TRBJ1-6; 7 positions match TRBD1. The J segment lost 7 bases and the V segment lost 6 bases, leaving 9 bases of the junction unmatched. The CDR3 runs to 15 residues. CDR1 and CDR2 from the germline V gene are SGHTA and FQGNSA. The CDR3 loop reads CASRNVQGGNSPLHF. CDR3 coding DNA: TGTGCCAGCAGGAACGTTCAGGGGGGAAATTCACCCCTCCACTTT.

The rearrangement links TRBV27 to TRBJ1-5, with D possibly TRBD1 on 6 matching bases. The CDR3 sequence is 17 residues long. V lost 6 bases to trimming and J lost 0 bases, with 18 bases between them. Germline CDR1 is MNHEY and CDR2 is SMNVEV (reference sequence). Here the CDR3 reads CASRRYSGAVSNQPQHF. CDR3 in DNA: TGTGCCAGCAGGCGCTACTCAGGGGCGGTTAGCAATCAGCCCCAGCATTTT.

The CDR3 is CASSYSLSEAFF. As DNA, the CDR3 is TGTGCCAGCAGTTACAGCCTTAGCGAAGCTTTCTTT. This sequence joins TRBV12-3 or TRBV12-4 and TRBJ1-1, with unresolved D. Trimming stripped 4 bases from V and 8 bases from J, with 11 bases between. The length of the CDR3 is 12 residues.

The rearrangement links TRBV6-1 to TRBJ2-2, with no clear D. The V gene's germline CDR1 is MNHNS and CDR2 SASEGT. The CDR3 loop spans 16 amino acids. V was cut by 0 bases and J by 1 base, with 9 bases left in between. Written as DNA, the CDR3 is TGTGCCAGCAGTGAAGCGCGGCAGGTGAACACCGGGGAGCTGTTTTTT. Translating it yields CASSEARQVNTGELFF.

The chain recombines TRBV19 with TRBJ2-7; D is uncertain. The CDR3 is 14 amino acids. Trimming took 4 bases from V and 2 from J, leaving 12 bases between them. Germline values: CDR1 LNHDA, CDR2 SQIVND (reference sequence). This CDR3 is CASSNGVPTYEQYF. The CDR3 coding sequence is TGTGCCAGTAGTAATGGGGTCCCAACCTACGAGCAGTACTTC.

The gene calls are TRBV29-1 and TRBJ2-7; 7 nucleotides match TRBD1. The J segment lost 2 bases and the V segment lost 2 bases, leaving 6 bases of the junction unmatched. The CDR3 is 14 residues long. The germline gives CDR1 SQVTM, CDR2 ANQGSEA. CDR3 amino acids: CSVESQGVPYEQYF. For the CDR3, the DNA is TGCAGCGTTGAATCGCAGGGGGTTCCCTACGAGCAGTACTTC.

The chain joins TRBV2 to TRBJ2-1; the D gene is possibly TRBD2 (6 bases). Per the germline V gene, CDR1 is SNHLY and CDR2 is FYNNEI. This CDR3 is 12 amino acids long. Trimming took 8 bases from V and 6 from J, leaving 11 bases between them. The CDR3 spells CASGGTGNEQFF. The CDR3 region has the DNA TGTGCCAGCGGGGGGACCGGCAATGAGCAGTTCTTC.

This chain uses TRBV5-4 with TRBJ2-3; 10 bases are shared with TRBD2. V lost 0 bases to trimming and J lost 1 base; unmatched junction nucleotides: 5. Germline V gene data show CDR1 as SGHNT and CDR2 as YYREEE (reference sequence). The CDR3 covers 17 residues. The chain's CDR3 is CASSLGTSGRGTDTQYF. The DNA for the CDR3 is TGTGCCAGCAGCTTGGGGACTAGCGGAAGGGGCACAGATACGCAGTATTTT.

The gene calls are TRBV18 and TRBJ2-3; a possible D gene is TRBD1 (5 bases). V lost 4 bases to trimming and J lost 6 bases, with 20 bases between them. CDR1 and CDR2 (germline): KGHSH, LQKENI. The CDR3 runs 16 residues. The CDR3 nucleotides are TGTGCCAGCTCACTTCATCCTCCCACAACAGGCGATACGCAGTATTTT. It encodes CASSLHPPTTGDTQYF. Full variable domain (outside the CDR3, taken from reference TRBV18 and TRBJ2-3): NAGVMQNPRHLVRRRGQEARLRCSPMKGHSHVYWYRQLPEEGLKFMVYLQKENIIDESGMPKERFSAEFPKEGPSILRIQQVVRGDSAAYFCASSLHPPTTGDTQYFGPGTRLTVL.

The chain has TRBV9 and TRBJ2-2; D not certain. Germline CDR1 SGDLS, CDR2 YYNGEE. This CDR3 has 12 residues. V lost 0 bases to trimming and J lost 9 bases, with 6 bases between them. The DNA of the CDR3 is TGTGCCAGCAGCGTAGGAGAGTGGGAGCTGTTTTTT. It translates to CASSVGEWELFF.

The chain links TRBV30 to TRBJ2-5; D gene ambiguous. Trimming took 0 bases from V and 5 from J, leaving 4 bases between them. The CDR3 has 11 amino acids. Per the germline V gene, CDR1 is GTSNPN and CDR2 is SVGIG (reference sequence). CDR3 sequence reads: CAWSVTETQYF. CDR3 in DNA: TGTGCCTGGAGTGTAACCGAGACCCAGTACTTC.

The CDR3 region is CASSSGQGGYGYTF. CDR3 bases: TGTGCCAGCAGCTCTGGACAGGGGGGATATGGCTACACCTTC. V usage is TRBV7-6 and J usage is TRBJ1-2; 10 bases are shared with TRBD1. CDR3 size: 14 residues. With 4 bases clipped from V and 5 bases from J, the junction kept 4 bases outside the gene matches. Germline V gives CDR1 SGHVS, CDR2 FNYEAQ.

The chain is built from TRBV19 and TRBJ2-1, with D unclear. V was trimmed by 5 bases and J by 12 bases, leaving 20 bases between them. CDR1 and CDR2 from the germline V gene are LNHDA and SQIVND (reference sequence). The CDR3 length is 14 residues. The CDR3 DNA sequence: TGTGCCAGTAGTCCCCCTGGTTCCCTACTCCGGCAGTTCTTC. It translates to CASSPPGSLLRQFF.

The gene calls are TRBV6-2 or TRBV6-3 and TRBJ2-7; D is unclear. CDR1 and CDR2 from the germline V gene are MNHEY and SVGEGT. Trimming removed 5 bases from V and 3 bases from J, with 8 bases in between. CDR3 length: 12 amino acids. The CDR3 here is CASSPDDYEQYF. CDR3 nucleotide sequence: TGTGCCAGCAGTCCGGACGACTACGAGCAGTACTTC.

In nucleotides, the CDR3 is TGTGCCAGCAGTCCCCCTCGGGGAGTGAACACTGAAGCTTTCTTT. This encodes CASSPPRGVNTEAFF. The rearrangement uses TRBV28 and TRBJ1-1; D call uncertain. Per germline, CDR1 MDHEN and CDR2 SYDVKM. The CDR3 is 15 amino acids. V was pared by 5 bases and J by 0 bases, with 13 bases between.

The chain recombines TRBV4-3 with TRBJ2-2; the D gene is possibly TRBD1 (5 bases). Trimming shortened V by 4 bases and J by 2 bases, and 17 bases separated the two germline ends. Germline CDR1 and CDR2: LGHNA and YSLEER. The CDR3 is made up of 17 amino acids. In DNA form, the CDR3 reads TGCGCCAGCAGCCTCGTGTATACAGGCGCCAACACCGGGGAGCTGTTTTTT. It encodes CASSLVYTGANTGELFF.

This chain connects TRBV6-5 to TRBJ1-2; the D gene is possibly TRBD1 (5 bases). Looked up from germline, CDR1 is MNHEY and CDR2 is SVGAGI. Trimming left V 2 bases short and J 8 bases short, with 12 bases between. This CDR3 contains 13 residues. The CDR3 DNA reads TGTGCCAGCAGTTACGAGGCAGGGCTCGGCTACACCTTC. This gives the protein CASSYEAGLGYTF.